This T cell receptor beta chain derives from a study of radiotherapy plus CTLA-4 blockade in lung cancer. Study-level information: The study recorded objective responses in less than 20% of patients and disease control in around 31%. Broader study findings: After radiotherapy and ipilimumab, tumor-derived clones expanded in peripheral blood. Early blood T cell clone changes and increased post-radiation serum interferon-beta were reportedly the strongest response predictors.

In the case of this clone: The antigen is unknown.

CDR3 length equals 15 residues. Trimming pared 5 bases from V and 5 bases from J, leaving 18 bases between. Per germline, CDR1 SGHVS and CDR2 FNYEAQ. Method: immunoSEQ multiplex PCR; TCRdb's copy keeps in-frame clones and lacks some. The profile shows 70,000 to 95,000 clones, about 83% of them singletons. Patients with chemo-refractory metastatic non-small-cell lung cancer received focal radiation plus CTLA-4 blockade with ipilimumab. The material was peripheral blood, obtained from a patient treated with radiotherapy plus ipilimumab. This receptor was taken from a human donor with non-small cell lung cancer that progressed on radiotherapy plus ipilimumab. The V and J genes are TRBV7-6 and TRBJ2-5; unclear D gene. Here the CDR3 reads CASSPRMAVRETQYF. The CDR3 nucleotides are TGTGCCAGCAGCCCTAGGATGGCTGTGCGGGAGACCCAGTACTTC.